The 22 T cell receptor beta chains presented below share a single source sample, sequenced in a study of beta chain features in type 1 diabetes. Since all of the isolated RNA was reverse transcribed, expressed TCRB transcripts were what got sequenced. TCRdb's copy holds only in-frame clones and misses some; the assay was immunoSEQ multiplex PCR. This sample has roughly 380,000 clones, with 20% found just once. Sequencing was done on a sample of naive CD4+ T cells from blood. These receptors came from a woman aged 18-29 years in good health.

The chain recombines TRBV11-2 with TRBJ2-1; 10 bases match TRBD2. Germline CDR1 reads SGHAT; CDR2 reads FQNNGV. With 1 base clipped from V and 9 bases from J, the junction kept 6 bases outside the gene matches. The CDR3 is 15 residues long. The CDR3, as DNA: TGTGCCAGCAGCTTAGGGACTAGCGGTTCGCGTGAGCAGTTCTTC. It codes for CASSLGTSGSREQFF.

The gene calls are TRBV7-9 and TRBJ1-2, with D maybe TRBD1 (5 bases). Germline assignment: CDR1 SEHNR and CDR2 FQNEAQ (reference sequence). The CDR3 covers 13 residues. Trimming pared 6 bases from V and 6 bases from J, leaving 14 bases between. This chain's CDR3 is CASRTDSAHGYTF. CDR3 nucleotide sequence: TGTGCCAGCAGAACCGACAGCGCGCATGGCTACACCTTC.

This clone was picked up a small number of times. The V call is TRBV11-2, the J call TRBJ1-1; D might be TRBD1 (5 bases). Per germline, CDR1 SGHAT and CDR2 FQNNGV. The CDR3 spans 14 residues. The ends were cut back, 8 bases at V and 1 base at J, with 14 bases in the middle. The CDR3 protein is CASGGGGSNTEAFF. CDR3 sequence (DNA): TGTGCCAGCGGGGGGGGAGGCTCGAACACTGAAGCTTTCTTT.

The chain carries TRBV19 and TRBJ2-1; weak D call: TRBD1 (8 bases). The V gene lost 10 bases and the J gene lost 5 bases, with 18 bases spanning the gap. The CDR3 is 14 residues long. In germline, CDR1 is LNHDA, CDR2 SQIVND (reference sequence). In DNA form, the CDR3 reads TGTGCCACTACAGGGGGGGGCGGGCACAATGAGCAGTTCTTC. This sequence encodes CATTGGGGHNEQFF.

This clone was seen a handful of times. The chain employs TRBV30 and TRBJ2-2; possibly TRBD2 for D (6 bases). This CDR3 is built from 14 residues. Trimming removed 3 bases from V and 3 bases from J, with 11 bases in between. Germline assignment: CDR1 GTSNPN and CDR2 SVGIG (reference sequence). The CDR3 spells CAWRGWGDTGELFF. In DNA form, the CDR3 reads TGTGCCTGGAGGGGATGGGGGGACACCGGGGAGCTGTTTTTT.

J is TRBJ2-1 and V is TRBV9, with 11 bases aligning to TRBD2. V was clipped by 3 bases and J by 3 bases; unmatched bases: 5. CDR3 size: 16 residues. In germline, CDR1 is SGDLS, CDR2 YYNGEE. This chain's CDR3 is CASSGLLAGGYNEQFF. The CDR3 nucleotides are TGTGCCAGCAGCGGGCTCCTAGCGGGGGGCTACAATGAGCAGTTCTTC. Full variable domain (missing parts from reference TRBV9 and TRBJ2-1): DSGVTQTPKHLITATGQRVTLRCSPRSGDLSVYWYQQSLDQGLQFLIQYYNGEERAKGNILERFSAQQFPDLHSELNLSSLELGDSALYFCASSGLLAGGYNEQFFGPGTRLTVL.

This clone showed up just a few times. The CDR3 nucleotides are TGTGCCAGCAGCGACCGGGACAGGGGGCGCGTCTCCTATGGCTACACCTTC. It specifies CASSDRDRGRVSYGYTF. The chain has TRBV11-2 and TRBJ1-2; 12 bases are a match to TRBD1. The CDR3 runs 17 residues. The germline V gene has CDR1 SGHAT and CDR2 FQNNGV. The J segment lost 4 bases and the V segment lost 5 bases, leaving 11 bases of the junction unmatched.

This chain uses TRBV2 with TRBJ1-1; 10 nucleotides align to TRBD1. CDR3 length: 14 residues. The germline CDR1 and CDR2 sequences are SNHLY and FYNNEI. V lost 3 bases, J lost 5 bases, and 3 bases stayed unmatched. The CDR3 nucleotides read TGTGCCAGCAGTGAGACAGGGGGCGAAACTGAAGCTTTCTTT. Its translation is CASSETGGETEAFF. The full variable domain, completed using reference TRBV2 and TRBJ1-1, is EPEVTQTPSHQVTQMGQEVILRCVPISNHLYFYWYRQILGQKVEFLVSFYNNEISEKSEIFDDQFSVERPDGSNFTLKIRSTKLEDSAMYFCASSETGGETEAFFGQGTRLTVV.

This clone was recorded a few times. The chain carries TRBV4-2 and TRBJ2-3, with a possible D match to TRBD2 (6 bases). The germline V gene encodes CDR1 LGHNA and CDR2 YNFKEQ. CDR3 length: 16 residues. V lost 0 bases to trimming and J lost 4 bases, with 14 bases between them. The chain's CDR3 is CASSQEIGSWPDTQYF. CDR3 bases: TGTGCCAGCAGCCAAGAGATCGGGAGTTGGCCAGATACGCAGTATTTT.

The sample holds a few counts of this clone. V usage is TRBV7-9 and J usage is TRBJ2-7; TRBD2 aligns across 10 bases. Per the germline V gene, CDR1 is SEHNR and CDR2 is FQNEAQ (reference sequence). The CDR3 consists of 16 residues. Losses at the gene ends were 1 base for V and 0 bases for J; bases not matched to a gene: 3. The CDR3 region is CASSLGAGGSSYEQYF. The CDR3 bases are TGTGCCAGCAGCTTAGGAGCGGGAGGGAGCTCCTACGAGCAGTACTTC.

V and J are TRBV6-5 and TRBJ2-7; TRBD1 matches at 7 bases. Looked up from germline, CDR1 is MNHEY and CDR2 is SVGAGI. V trimming: 2 bases; J trimming: 5 bases; junction bases outside the gene matches: 6. The CDR3 is 14 residues long. The CDR3: CASSYAQGIHEQYF. The CDR3 nucleotides are TGTGCCAGCAGTTACGCACAGGGGATACACGAGCAGTACTTC.

This chain connects TRBV6-1 to TRBJ2-7, with D perhaps matching TRBD1 (6 bases). Trimming cost V 1 base and J 2 bases, with 6 bases left between them. Germline lookup yields CDR1 MNHNS and CDR2 SASEGT. This CDR3 has 13 amino acids. This CDR3 is CASSEGTAYEQYF. CDR3 in DNA: TGTGCCAGCAGTGAAGGGACAGCCTACGAGCAGTACTTC.

This clone was found a few times. V usage is TRBV27 and J usage is TRBJ2-3, with TRBD2 matching 8 bases. CDR1 and CDR2 from the germline V gene are MNHEY and SMNVEV (reference sequence). This CDR3 has 16 residues. Trimming cost V 4 bases and J 7 bases; bases outside gene matches: 13. The CDR3 protein is CASSYPSRGGEYTQYF. The CDR3 DNA sequence: TGTGCCAGCAGTTACCCATCCCGGGGGGGAGAGTATACGCAGTATTTT.

The chain carries TRBV9 and TRBJ1-2; TRBD1 matches 9 bases. Germline loops: CDR1 SGDLS, CDR2 YYNGEE. This CDR3 is built from 15 residues. V was pared by 4 bases and J by 8 bases, with 12 bases of the junction left unmatched. CDR3 coding DNA: TGTGCCAGCAGCCGTGGGGGACAGGGTTCGGAAGGCTACACCTTC. It specifies CASSRGGQGSEGYTF.

This rearrangement joins TRBV9 to TRBJ2-5; 9 bases agree with TRBD2. The V and J ends lost 2 bases and 5 bases, in that order; junction bases with no gene match: 4. The V gene's germline CDR1 is SGDLS and CDR2 YYNGEE. CDR3 length: 14 residues. CDR3 residues: CASSVLAGSETQYF. CDR3 in DNA: TGTGCCAGCAGCGTCCTAGCGGGGTCGGAGACCCAGTACTTC.

Only a few counts were recorded for this clone. V is TRBV4-1 and J is TRBJ1-2; TRBD1 might be the D (5 bases). Between the trimmed V and J ends, which lost 2 bases and 1 base, there was a span of 14 bases. Germline V gene sequence: CDR1 MGHRA, CDR2 YSYEKL. This CDR3 comprises 16 residues. The DNA of the CDR3 is TGCGCCAGCAGCCAACCCCGGGGGGGAGTTAACTATGGCTACACCTTC. Protein: CASSQPRGGVNYGYTF.

This clone appeared a few times. The CDR3 sequence is CAWSSGLNTEAFF. CDR3 in DNA: TGTGCCTGGAGTAGTGGGCTGAACACTGAAGCTTTCTTT. The chain employs TRBV30 and TRBJ1-1, with unresolved D. V lost 2 bases and J lost 0, with 7 bases in between. Per the germline V gene, CDR1 is GTSNPN and CDR2 is SVGIG (reference sequence). The CDR3 has 13 residues.

In nucleotides, the CDR3 is TGCAGCGTAAAAAGGGGCCAGAACACCGGGGAGCTGTTTTTT. Translating it yields CSVKRGQNTGELFF. The V and J genes are TRBV29-1 and TRBJ2-2, with D perhaps matching TRBD1 (5 bases). CDR3 length: 14 residues. Trimming removed 6 bases at V and 1 base at J, with 12 bases between. Germline V lookup: CDR1 SQVTM, CDR2 ANQGSEA.

This clone has only a few counts. Other DNA sequences in the same sample also yield this CDR3. V is TRBV2 and J is TRBJ2-7, with no clear D. The CDR3 extends over 12 amino acids. V lost 4 bases to trimming and J lost 1 base, with 5 bases between them. Per the germline V gene, CDR1 is SNHLY and CDR2 is FYNNEI. The chain's CDR3 is CASSVQSYEQYF. CDR3 bases: TGTGCCAGCAGTGTCCAGTCCTACGAGCAGTACTTC.

This clone has more than one count but fewer than ten. The chain couples TRBV28 to TRBJ1-5; TRBD1 matches at 9 bases. The trim removed 5 bases at V and 3 bases at J, leaving 8 bases unmatched. Germline V lookup: CDR1 MDHEN, CDR2 SYDVKM. The length of the CDR3 is 16 residues. The CDR3 nucleotides are TGTGCCAGCAGTCCGGGACAGGGCCCACTCAATCAGCCCCAGCATTTT. Protein sequence: CASSPGQGPLNQPQHF.

The rearrangement uses TRBV30 and TRBJ1-1, with a tentative D call TRBD1 (5 bases). This CDR3 has 12 residues. Trimming cost V 0 bases and J 8 bases, with 10 bases left between them. Germline CDR1 reads GTSNPN; CDR2 reads SVGIG (reference sequence). This chain's CDR3 is CAWSVQAREAFF. CDR3 sequence (DNA): TGTGCCTGGAGTGTACAGGCCAGGGAAGCTTTCTTT.

This clone was counted a few times. The chain is built from TRBV7-2 and TRBJ2-1; 7 bases map to TRBD1. The CDR3 sequence is 15 residues long. V lost 5 bases, J lost 0 bases, and 4 bases stayed unmatched. The germline V gene has CDR1 SGHTA and CDR2 FQGNSA. This chain's CDR3 is CASSTTGVSYNEQFF. CDR3 nucleotide sequence: TGTGCCAGCAGCACAACAGGGGTCTCCTACAATGAGCAGTTCTTC.